This TCR beta chain was recorded in a study of identical twins listed by TCRdb under 2016. Background for the entire study: The study deep-sequenced TCR alpha and beta repertoires from monozygotic twins, unrelated adults of various ages and cord blood to test whether fetal clonotypes persist. Replicate twin experiments were performed at different times using different library preparation protocols to rule out contamination. Summary of the overall study and its limitations: In monozygotic twins, out-of-frame TCR alpha sharing was systematically underestimated by recombination models, although the models agreed with sharing between unrelated individuals. Out-of-frame TCR alpha sequences shared between twins showed an excess of low generation-probability sequences compared with coincidental sharing between unrelated individuals. Fewer insertions were carried by abundant cord blood beta clonotypes; a weaker similar trend was observed in young adult naive repertoires, while no such trend was observed in memory repertoires. Zero-insertion analyses could be partly confounded by invariant T cells such as MAIT and iNKT, although diverse VJ usage argued against such confounding for most clonotypes. Conclusions relied on cross-sectional statistical analysis, since the same donors could not be followed over many years. Excess twin sharing in beta out-of-frame sequences was weaker because fewer shared sequences lowered the signal-to-noise ratio.

Looking up the germline V gene (reference sequence) yields CDR1 DFQATT and CDR2 SNEGSKA. The CDR3 contains 14 residues, cysteine and phenylalanine counted. Just CDR3 DNA is preserved here, 42 bases in frame from base 1. Trimming at the junction amounts to 5 bases on V and 4 bases on J, and the germline ends lie 16 bases apart. This clonotype was seen a handful of times. There is no known antigen for this receptor. No base-level quality is on record; no much larger clone is a single base apart. The library was obtained by 5' RACE. TCRdb lists the instrument as Illumina HiSeq 2000. A universal primer binding site was introduced by template switching, and a unique molecular identifier was present in the final cDNA, enabling accurate counting of TCR cDNA molecules. First-strand cDNA for TCR alpha and beta chains was synthesized from specific primers in the conserved constant-segment region. To control for contamination, each cDNA library was double barcoded with a SMART-Mk sample barcode plus Illumina barcodes. TruSeq adapter sequences and Illumina sample barcodes were added in two successive PCR steps. The TCR alpha and beta cDNA libraries were sequenced on the Illumina HiSeq platform using custom primers. The authors processed their data as follows. Raw reads were processed with MiGEC to extract unique molecular identifiers, and MiXCR was used to determine CDR3 positions. Recombination models were inferred per individual with the repgenHMM and IGoR tools using an EM algorithm. Shared clonotype analysis was performed with the tcR package in R, normalizing sharing by the product of cloneset sizes. Out-of-frame nonproductive sequences were analyzed to study raw recombination free of thymic and clonal selection effects. TCRdb applied fastp at Q25 and MiXCR to the public reads, then kept only in-frame beta chains. CDR3 protein duplicates are merged, each entry listing the most common genes and DNA. The V and J calls and clone size are TCRdb's, not the authors'. This sample lists about 810,000 distinct CDR3 sequences; around an eighth were detected once. The biggest ten clones account for 1.5% to 2% of the sample.

Every donor in the study was a healthy Caucasian. Three pairs of female monozygotic twins, all aged roughly 18 to 29 years, made up the twin cohort. The RNA used for TCR libraries was isolated from peripheral blood mononuclear cells. The data also belong to a second study, concerning yellow fever vaccine responses in identical twins. Per the second study: The T cell response to vaccination in identical twins was reported by the authors to appear partly convergent and partly personalized. In identical twins, the study followed T cell clones that responded to the vaccine with precision.

The chain is encoded by TRBV20-1 joined to TRBJ2-3; the D gene cannot be named for sure. This sequence was found in a woman aged 18-29 years in good health. The sequenced sample was PBMCs. The DNA is TGCAGTGCTTACCTAGGTAGCAGCGCAGATACGCAGTATTTT. This encodes CSAYLGSSADTQYF.